The clone carrying this T cell receptor (beta chain) was seen once. This entry is derived from a study of blood T cell repertoires in COVID-19. TCRdb's table, derived via immunoSEQ multiplex PCR, lists solely in-frame clones and lacks some. This sample has about 200,000 clones; around 79% occur once, and the top ten carry about 6.5%. Germline lookup yields CDR1 WNHNN and CDR2 SYGVQD (reference sequence). The CDR3 extends over 16 amino acids. V was shortened by 8 bases and J by 3 bases, with 22 bases between the two germline ends. This clonotype was obtained from a woman between 35 and 50 years old with COVID-19, enrolled during active disease. Sequenced input: peripheral blood. The chain employs TRBV10-1 and TRBJ1-1, with D possibly being TRBD1 (6 bases). The CDR3, as DNA: TGCGCCAGCGGCCCCCCGGGGGGGCGGGGGGACACTGAAGCTTTCTTT. Amino acids: CASGPPGGRGDTEAFF.